This T cell receptor (beta chain) was captured by sequencing in a study of a mutant IDH1 vaccine in newly diagnosed glioma. This clone was recorded only once. Its specificity is unknown. Profiled with immunoSEQ multiplex PCR; TCRdb holds only in-frame clones, not every one. The sample lists approximately 82,000 clones; 65% to 90% were seen once. The time point denotes: week 23, last vaccination. Vaccination used 300 ug of mutant IDH1 20-mer peptide per dose, with topical imiquimod. Trimming cost V 3 bases and J 5 bases; bases outside gene matches: 7. Germline V gene lookup returns CDR1 MNHEY and CDR2 SVGAGI. This CDR3 comprises 15 residues.

The chain has TRBV6-5 and TRBJ2-5; 9 bases fit TRBD2. The sequencing here drew on PBMCs, taken from a glioma patient whose treatment included an IDH1 peptide vaccine. This TCR came from a young man with glioma. Some clones in this sample may be carry-over from other donors' samples. The DNA of the CDR3 is TGTGCCAGCAGTTATGTTCGCGGGAGGGCCGAGACCCAGTACTTC. Its translation is CASSYVRGRAETQYF.